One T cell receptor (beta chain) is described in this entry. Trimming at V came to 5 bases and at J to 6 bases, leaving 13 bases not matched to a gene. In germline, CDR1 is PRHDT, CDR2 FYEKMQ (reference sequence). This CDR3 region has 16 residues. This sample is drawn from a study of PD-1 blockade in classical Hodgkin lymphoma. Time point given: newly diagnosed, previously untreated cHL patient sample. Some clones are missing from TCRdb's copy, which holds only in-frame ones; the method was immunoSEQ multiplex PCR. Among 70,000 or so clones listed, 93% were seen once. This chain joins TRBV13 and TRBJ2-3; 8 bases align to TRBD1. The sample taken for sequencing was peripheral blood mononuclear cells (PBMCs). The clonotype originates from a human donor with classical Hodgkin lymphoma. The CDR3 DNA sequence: TGTGCCAGCAGCGGCCCGGACAGGGAGGTCACGGATACGCAGTATTTT. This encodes CASSGPDREVTDTQYF.